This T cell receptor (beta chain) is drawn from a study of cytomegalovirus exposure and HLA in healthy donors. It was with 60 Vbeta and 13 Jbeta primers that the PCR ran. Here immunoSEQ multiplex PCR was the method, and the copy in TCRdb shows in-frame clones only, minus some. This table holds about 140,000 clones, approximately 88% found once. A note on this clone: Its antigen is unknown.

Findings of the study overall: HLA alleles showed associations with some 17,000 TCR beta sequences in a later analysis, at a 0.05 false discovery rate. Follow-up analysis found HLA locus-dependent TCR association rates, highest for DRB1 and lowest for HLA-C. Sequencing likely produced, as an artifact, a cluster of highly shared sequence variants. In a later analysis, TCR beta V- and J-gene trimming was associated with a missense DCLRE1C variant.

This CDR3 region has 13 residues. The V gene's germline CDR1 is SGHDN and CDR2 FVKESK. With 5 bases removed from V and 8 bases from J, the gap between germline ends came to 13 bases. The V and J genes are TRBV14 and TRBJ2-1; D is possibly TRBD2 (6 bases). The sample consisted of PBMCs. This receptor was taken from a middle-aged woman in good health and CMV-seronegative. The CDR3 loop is CASSGRPGDEQFF. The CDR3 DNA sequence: TGTGCCAGCAGCGGACGGCCGGGGGATGAGCAGTTCTTC.